The TCR beta chain described here comes from a study of T cells in narcolepsy (dated by TCRdb to the late 2010s). Regarding the research as a whole: The study enrolled patients with narcolepsy type 1 or type 2 (NT1, NT2) together with healthy control donors. The study sought autoreactive T cells targeting hypocretin neuron self-antigens (hypocretin, TRIB2) in narcolepsy patients, using TCR Vbeta sequencing to track clonotypes in blood and CSF.

For TCR Vbeta sequencing, memory CD4+ T cells were sorted ex vivo from the peripheral blood of narcolepsy patients and healthy controls. Of note for this clone: Its antigen remains undetermined. No much larger clonotype is one base removed from it; base qualities were not supplied.

Library generation was performed with the immunoSEQ multiplex PCR assay. TCRdb provides this immuneACCESS table in a form limited to in-frame rearrangements. Some clones are lacking; in checked studies, under half of them reflect an unresolved V gene, and why the rest are absent is not known. Here the sample has about 35,000 clones; around 80% occur a single time. 1% to 1.2% of the sample comes from the top ten. What the research found in general, with its limitations: No sequences matching autoreactive T cell clones were present in some of the blood memory CD4+ repertoires from patients and controls. HCRT-specific and TRIB2-specific autoreactive clonotypes were highlighted in plots that compared CD4+ T cell clonotypes in CSF versus blood from the same patient. According to the report, autoreactive clonotypes were detected serially in the blood of the same patients and of different patients, but not in healthy controls. Numbers of sequenced blood memory CD4+ clonotypes were comparable, averaging roughly 37,000 in patients and 30,000 to 35,000 in controls.

This TCR came from a human donor in good health. The specimen sequenced was memory (CD45RA-) CD4+ T cells from blood. The cell subset or site label, as the study defines it: memory T cells sorted ex vivo from peripheral blood.

The CDR3: CASSQDPGVPSGANVLTF. The nucleotide sequence reads as follows: TGCGCCAGCAGCCAAGATCCAGGGGTTCCCTCTGGGGCCAACGTCCTGACTTTC. The chain uses TRBV4-3 and TRBJ2-6, with TRBD1 perhaps the D gene, on 6 matching bases. Spanning cysteine to phenylalanine, the CDR3 consists of 18 amino acids. Only the CDR3 part of the read is kept: 54 bases, read in frame from the first base. The junction carries 12 bases between V and J, which are trimmed by 0 bases and 0 bases respectively. The CDR1 and CDR2 encoded by the germline V gene are LGHNA and YSLEER.